This TCR beta chain was recorded in a study of blood T cell repertoires in COVID-19. Study information: Donors in the United States, Italy and Spain gave samples during acute or convalescent COVID-19.

Followed longitudinally, the Seattle patients had been enrolled during active infection. Under the authors' procedure: Counts of nucleated cells, estimated from reference gene primer amplification, were obtained. Profiled with immunoSEQ multiplex PCR; TCRdb holds only in-frame clones, not every one. V, J and clone size were drawn from that table, and D and trimming were deduced from the DNA. The sample lists some 300,000 clones, around 89% occurring once. This CDR3 is built from 15 residues. Trimming cost V 4 bases and J 2 bases, with 15 bases left between them. Germline assignment: CDR1 SGDLS and CDR2 YYNGEE.

This TCR derives from a woman aged 35 to 49 with COVID-19, enrolled during active disease. Material for sequencing was peripheral blood. The chain links TRBV9 to TRBJ1-1; D might be TRBD1 (5 bases). The CDR3 coding sequence is TGTGCCAGCAGCTCCCCCGCAGGGCCAAACACTGAAGCTTTCTTT. Amino acid sequence: CASSSPAGPNTEAFF.